A single sample is the source of the 14 T cell receptor beta chains below, sequenced in a study of CD8 T cells in ankylosing spondylitis. Study observations and caveats: Made up of roughly 8 highly homologous variants, a TCR beta motif appeared characteristic of ankylosing spondylitis blood.

TCRdb redid the calling of the 5' RACE reads with MiXCR, one entry per CDR3 protein. Found here are some 800,000 distinct CDR3 sequences, about an eighth of them singletons; the top ten hold 0.51%. No cognate antigen is known for these TCRs. The source material was blood, either unsorted or a sorted T cell fraction (not recorded which). The receptors were sampled from a male donor with ankylosing spondylitis.

This clonotype was seen repeatedly, ten times or more. This chain joins TRBV20-1 and TRBJ2-1, with D possibly matching TRBD2 (6 bases). Trimming cost V 3 bases and J 2 bases, with 11 bases left between them. CDR1 and CDR2 from the germline V gene are DFQATT and SNEGSKA (reference sequence). The CDR3 has 14 amino acids. The CDR3 region is CSARRDQAYNEQFF. As DNA, the CDR3 is TGCAGTGCTAGGCGGGACCAGGCCTACAATGAGCAGTTCTTC.

The rearrangement links TRBV7-6 to TRBJ2-3; no firm D call. Germline-derived CDR1 and CDR2 are SGHVS and FNYEAQ. V lost 1 base and J lost 4, with 9 bases in between. The CDR3 runs 14 residues. The CDR3 loop reads CASSLGVAPDTQYF. CDR3 nucleotides: TGTGCCAGCAGCTTAGGGGTTGCGCCAGATACGCAGTATTTT.

This clonotype was counted between two and nine times. V gene TRBV27 combines with J gene TRBJ2-7; weak D call: TRBD2 (6 bases). This CDR3 comprises 15 residues. Between the trimmed V and J ends, which lost 2 bases and 4 bases, there was a span of 15 bases. In germline, CDR1 is MNHEY, CDR2 SMNVEV (reference sequence). CDR3 region: CASSLLRGAGYEQYF. The CDR3 DNA is TGTGCCAGCAGTTTACTTAGGGGAGCGGGTTACGAGCAGTACTTC.

In its sample, this clonotype was seen many times. The junction shows a germline mismatch at one end, possibly a read error. The gene calls are TRBV7-9 and TRBJ2-1, with 7 nucleotides matching TRBD1. The germline CDR1 and CDR2 sequences are SEHNR and FQNEAQ (reference sequence). This CDR3 spans 15 amino acids. The CDR3 coding sequence is TGCGGTGCTGGGGGACAGAAGTTCTCCTACAATGAGCAGTTCTTC. Protein sequence: CGAGGQKFSYNEQFF.

This clonotype was seen repeatedly, ten times or more. The chain uses TRBV5-1 and TRBJ2-7; tentative D call: TRBD1 (6 bases). This CDR3 comprises 15 residues. V was clipped by 4 bases and J by 6 bases, with 20 bases between them. CDR1 and CDR2 from the germline V gene are SGHRS and YFSETQ. The CDR3 sequence is CASSPTGTGNREQYF. DNA for the CDR3: TGCGCCAGCAGCCCAACAGGGACGGGGAATCGCGAGCAGTACTTC.

This chain uses TRBV7-9 with TRBJ2-1; possibly TRBD2 for D (7 bases). Trimming cost V 0 bases and J 7 bases, with 13 bases left between them. The length of the CDR3 is 15 residues. CDR1 is SEHNR, CDR2 FQNEAQ, per germline (reference sequence). CDR3 sequence reads: CASSLAGGGLNEQFF. CDR3 sequence (DNA): TGTGCCAGCAGCTTAGCTGGGGGGGGCCTAAATGAGCAGTTCTTC.

This clonotype was recorded at least ten times. The rearrangement uses TRBV29-1 and TRBJ2-3, with D possibly TRBD2 on 5 matching bases. This CDR3 comprises 15 residues. V was trimmed by 4 bases and J by 4 bases, leaving 18 bases between them. CDR1 is SQVTM, CDR2 ANQGSEA, per germline. The CDR3 nucleotides read TGCAGCGTTGGCTTGGGTAGCGCCACGGCAGATACGCAGTATTTT. It is translated as CSVGLGSATADTQYF.

This clonotype was counted ten times or more. This chain connects TRBV4-2 to TRBJ1-3; D possibly corresponds to TRBD1 (6 bases). This CDR3 comprises 15 residues. Germline V gives CDR1 LGHNA, CDR2 YNFKEQ. Deletions cut 6 bases from V and 3 bases from J, with 15 bases between. CDR3 amino acids: CASRKPKDSGNTIYF. The CDR3 coding sequence is TGTGCCAGCAGAAAACCTAAGGACAGTGGAAACACCATATATTTT.

Ten or more counts support this clonotype. The V and J genes are TRBV5-1 and TRBJ2-2; D may be TRBD2 (6 bases). CDR3 size: 13 residues. Germline loops: CDR1 SGHRS, CDR2 YFSETQ. Trimming removed 3 bases from V and 4 bases from J, with 7 bases in between. CDR3 loop: CASSSGGTGELFF. DNA for the CDR3: TGCGCCAGCAGCTCCGGGGGCACCGGGGAGCTGTTTTTT. The variable domain in full, with the rest retrieved from reference TRBV5-1 and TRBJ2-2, is KAGVTQTPRYLIKTRGQQVTLSCSPISGHRSVSWYQQTPGQGLQFLFEYFSETQRNKGNFPGRFSGRQFSNSRSEMNVSTLELGDSALYLCASSSGGTGELFFGEGSRLTVL.

V is TRBV5-1 and J is TRBJ1-1, with TRBD1 as a possible D gene (6 bases). Germline V gene lookup returns CDR1 SGHRS and CDR2 YFSETQ. The CDR3 covers 14 residues. Trimming pared 4 bases from V and 2 bases from J, leaving 12 bases between. Here the CDR3 reads CASSRTQGNTEAFF. The CDR3 DNA follows: TGCGCCAGCAGCAGAACACAGGGAAACACTGAAGCTTTCTTT.

This clonotype was counted at least ten times. This chain connects TRBV12-3 or TRBV12-4 to TRBJ1-1, with a tentative D call TRBD1 (6 bases). The length of the CDR3 is 15 residues. The ends were cut back, 1 base at V and 1 base at J, with 10 bases in the middle. The CDR3 DNA sequence: TGTGCCAGCAGTTTAGGTCGCAGGGGGAACACTGAAGCTTTCTTT. Amino acids: CASSLGRRGNTEAFF.

This clonotype was counted between two and nine times. Here the CDR3 reads CSARWGTYNEQFF. The CDR3 bases are TGCAGCGCCCGCTGGGGGACTTACAATGAGCAGTTCTTC. This chain connects TRBV29-1 to TRBJ2-1; D may be TRBD2 (6 bases). Trimming stripped 7 bases from V and 4 bases from J, with 14 bases between. Germline V gene data show CDR1 as SQVTM and CDR2 as ANQGSEA. The CDR3 totals 13 residues.

This clonotype was counted many times. The chain joins TRBV29-1 to TRBJ2-5; 9 nucleotides match TRBD1. CDR3 size: 13 residues. V lost 5 bases, J lost 4 bases, and 5 bases stayed unmatched. The germline V gene has CDR1 SQVTM and CDR2 ANQGSEA. CDR3 in amino acids: CSVLDRGLETQYF. The CDR3 bases are TGCAGCGTTCTAGACAGGGGGTTAGAGACCCAGTACTTC.

This clonotype was observed many times. The rearrangement joins TRBV29-1 to TRBJ2-3, with 12 nucleotides matching TRBD2. Germline V CDR1 and CDR2: SQVTM, ANQGSEA. After removal of 7 bases from V and 4 bases from J, the junction contained 6 bases not matched to a gene. CDR3 size: 14 residues. CDR3 loop: CSGSTSGGPDTQYF. CDR3 coding DNA: TGCAGCGGTTCTACTAGCGGGGGGCCAGATACGCAGTATTTT.